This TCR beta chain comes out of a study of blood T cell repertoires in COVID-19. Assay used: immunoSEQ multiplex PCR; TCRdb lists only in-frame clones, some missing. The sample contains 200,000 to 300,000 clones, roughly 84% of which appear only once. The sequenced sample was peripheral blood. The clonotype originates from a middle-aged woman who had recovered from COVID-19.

Here the CDR3 reads CAISPSSYNEQFF. CDR3 in DNA: TGTGCCATCTCTCCCAGCTCCTACAATGAGCAGTTCTTC. The chain links TRBV10-3 to TRBJ2-1, with unresolved D. CDR1 and CDR2 (germline): ENHRY, SYGVKD. CDR3 size: 13 residues. V was shortened by 8 bases and J by 0 bases, with 8 bases between the two germline ends.